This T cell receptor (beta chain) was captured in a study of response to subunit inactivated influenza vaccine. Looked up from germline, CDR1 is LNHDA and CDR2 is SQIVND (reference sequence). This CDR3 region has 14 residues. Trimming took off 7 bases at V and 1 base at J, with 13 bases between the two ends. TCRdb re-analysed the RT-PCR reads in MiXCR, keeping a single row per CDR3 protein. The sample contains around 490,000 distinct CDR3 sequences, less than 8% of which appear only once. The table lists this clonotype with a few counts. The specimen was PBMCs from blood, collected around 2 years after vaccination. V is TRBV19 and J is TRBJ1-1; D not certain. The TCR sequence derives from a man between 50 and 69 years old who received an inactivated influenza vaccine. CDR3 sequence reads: CASIRRAENTEAFF. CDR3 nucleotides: TGTGCCAGTATCCGACGGGCAGAGAACACTGAAGCTTTCTTT.